The 5 T cell receptor beta chains presented below share a single source sample, sequenced in a study of identifying expanded T cells in peripheral blood. Data came from immunoSEQ multiplex PCR; TCRdb stores just in-frame clones and leaves some out. The table has approximately 83,000 clones, around 83% seen once. The sample taken for sequencing was blood. These receptors all come from a person between 18 and 75 years old in good health.

This clone was counted a few times. This chain links TRBV10-1 with TRBJ2-2, with TRBD2 matching over 10 bases. V lost 6 bases and J lost 7; bases outside the gene matches: 5. Germline CDR1 reads WNHNN; CDR2 reads SYGVQD (reference sequence). The CDR3 is made up of 14 amino acids. The CDR3 DNA follows: TGCGCCAGCAGAGCGGGGGGGCCTGGCGGGGAGCTGTTTTTT. Amino acids: CASRAGGPGGELFF.

V is TRBV7-8 and J is TRBJ1-2, with 8 positions matching TRBD1. Germline lookup yields CDR1 SGHVS and CDR2 FQNEAQ. CDR3 length: 14 residues. The V segment lost 7 bases and the J segment 6 bases; nucleotides outside the gene matches: 10. This chain's CDR3 is CASTPRDRNHGYTF. The CDR3, as DNA: TGTGCCAGCACCCCCCGGGACAGGAATCATGGCTACACCTTC. Together with reference TRBV7-8 and TRBJ1-2, the CDR3 gives the full variable domain: GAGVSQSPRYKVAKRGQDVALRCDPISGHVSLFWYQQALGQGPEFLTYFQNEAQLDKSGLPSDRFFAERPEGSVSTLKIQRTQQEDSAVYLCASTPRDRNHGYTFGSGTRLTVV.

This chain uses TRBV19 with TRBJ1-2; 9 positions match TRBD1. Germline CDR1 and CDR2: LNHDA and SQIVND (reference sequence). V lost 5 bases and J lost 4; bases outside the gene matches: 11. CDR3 size: 16 residues. The CDR3 DNA is TGTGCCAGTAGTGCACCGGGACAGGGACTCTTCTATGGCTACACCTTC. Its protein is CASSAPGQGLFYGYTF.

The chain recombines TRBV7-2 with TRBJ1-5; D is perhaps TRBD1 (5 bases). V dropped 5 bases and J dropped 0 bases, with 17 bases sitting between them. The CDR3 runs to 17 residues. Germline loops: CDR1 SGHTA, CDR2 FQGNSA. Here the CDR3 reads CASSPSGRLNSNQPQHF. In DNA form, the CDR3 reads TGTGCCAGCAGCCCCTCGGGACGGCTCAATAGCAATCAGCCCCAGCATTTT. The whole variable domain, remainder taken from reference TRBV7-2 and TRBJ1-5, is GAGVSQSPSNKVTEKGKDVELRCDPISGHTALYWYRQSLGQGLEFLIYFQGNSAPDKSGLPSDRFSAERTGGSVSTLTIQRTQQEDSAVYLCASSPSGRLNSNQPQHFGDGTRLSIL.

The chain employs TRBV2 and TRBJ1-4; 8 bases line up with TRBD1. J lost 5 bases, V lost 6 bases, and 8 bases had no gene match. The CDR3 extends over 15 amino acids. Germline V gene lookup returns CDR1 SNHLY and CDR2 FYNNEI. This CDR3 reads CASSSGGAGNEKLFF. Written as DNA, the CDR3 is TGTGCCAGCAGCTCAGGGGGCGCTGGGAATGAAAAACTGTTTTTT.